A single sample is the source of the 3 T cell receptor beta chains below, sequenced in a study of shared clonotypes between healthy human individuals. Using immunoSEQ multiplex PCR, the repertoire was profiled, and TCRdb retains in-frame clones only, with some absent. The sample lists approximately 640,000 clones, about two thirds occurring once. Sequencing was done on a sample of memory CD4+ T cells sorted from blood. Subset in this sample: CD45RA-negative fraction. Receptors originate from a woman under 40 in good health.

This rearrangement joins TRBV7-2 to TRBJ1-5, with unresolved D. Germline CDR1 reads SGHTA; CDR2 reads FQGNSA. V dropped 5 bases and J dropped 1 base, with 9 bases sitting between them. The CDR3 runs 14 residues. The CDR3, as DNA: TGTGCCAGCAGCCTAAGTCCGAGCAATCAGCCCCAGCATTTT. This translates into CASSLSPSNQPQHF.

This chain joins TRBV28 and TRBJ2-7; TRBD1 matches 7 bases. The trim removed 5 bases at V and 4 bases at J, leaving 11 bases unmatched. This CDR3 spans 15 amino acids. Germline V lookup: CDR1 MDHEN, CDR2 SYDVKM. This CDR3 reads CASSPRVGGSYEQYF. CDR3 coding DNA: TGTGCCAGCAGTCCCCGGGTAGGGGGCTCGTACGAGCAGTACTTC.

This sequence joins TRBV19 and TRBJ1-2, with unresolved D. The CDR3 length is 15 residues. V was shortened by 2 bases and J by 8 bases, with 18 bases between the two germline ends. Germline CDR1 reads LNHDA; CDR2 reads SQIVND (reference sequence). CDR3 in amino acids: CASSIWTPGRSGYTF. CDR3 DNA: TGTGCCAGTAGTATATGGACCCCAGGACGGTCAGGCTACACCTTC.